Each of the 25 T cell receptor beta chains below was sequenced from the same sample in a study of T cells in localized non-small cell lung cancer. Libraries were prepared by immunoSEQ multiplex PCR; TCRdb keeps only in-frame clonotypes and omits some of them. Of tens of thousands of clones in the sample, about 83% were seen once. Here the sequenced sample was peripheral blood, taken before any cancer treatment. These receptors originate from a woman aged 40 to 75 with stage I lung adenocarcinoma.

The count of this clone is one. This sequence joins TRBV11-2 and TRBJ2-2; the match to TRBD1 covers 8 bases. J was trimmed by 4 bases and V by 1 base; bases with no gene match: 8. The CDR3 extends over 17 amino acids. Per the germline V gene, CDR1 is SGHAT and CDR2 is FQNNGV. CDR3 DNA: TGTGCCAGCAGCTTAGGCTGGACAGGGATGGGCACCGGGGAGCTGTTTTTT. Residues: CASSLGWTGMGTGELFF. Looking up the rest from reference TRBV11-2 and TRBJ2-2 gives the full variable domain: EAGVAQSPRYKIIEKRQSVAFWCNPISGHATLYWYQQILGQGPKLLIQFQNNGVVDDSQLPKDRFSAERLKGVDSTLKIQPAKLEDSAVYLCASSLGWTGMGTGELFFGEGSRLTVL.

The chain has TRBV28 and TRBJ1-5; 7 nucleotides match TRBD1. V shed 8 bases and J 4 bases; nucleotides not matched to a gene: 8. This CDR3 region has 14 residues. CDR1 and CDR2 (germline): MDHEN, SYDVKM. The CDR3 DNA follows: TGTGCCAGCTACCTTCGACAGGGTAATCAGCCCCAGCATTTT. It specifies CASYLRQGNQPQHF. Full variable domain (outside the CDR3, taken from reference TRBV28 and TRBJ1-5): DVKVTQSSRYLVKRTGEKVFLECVQDMDHENMFWYRQDPGLGLRLIYFSYDVKMKEKGDIPEGYSVSREKKERFSLILESASTNQTSMYLCASYLRQGNQPQHFGDGTRLSIL.

A few counts support this clone. V usage is TRBV27 and J usage is TRBJ2-6, with D unclear. The CDR3 totals 15 residues. The ends were cut back, 3 bases at V and 1 base at J, with 7 bases in the middle. Per germline, CDR1 MNHEY and CDR2 SMNVEV (reference sequence). This CDR3 reads CASSLIRSGANVLTF. CDR3 sequence (DNA): TGTGCCAGCAGTTTGATACGATCTGGGGCCAACGTCCTGACTTTC.

The V call is TRBV9, the J call TRBJ2-1; D remains unclear. Per the germline V gene, CDR1 is SGDLS and CDR2 is YYNGEE. This CDR3 is built from 15 residues. Deletions cut 1 base from V and 3 bases from J, with 11 bases between. The CDR3 DNA follows: TGTGCCAGCAGCGTATATTTAGGAAACTACAATGAGCAGTTCTTC. Protein product: CASSVYLGNYNEQFF.

The chain has TRBV29-1 and TRBJ1-1; possible D gene TRBD1, 5 bases. V shed 7 bases and J shed 5 bases, with 11 bases lying between them. The CDR3 covers 11 residues. Germline V lookup: CDR1 SQVTM, CDR2 ANQGSEA. The CDR3 sequence: CSAGGGTEAFF. CDR3 in DNA: TGCAGCGCTGGGGGGGGAACTGAAGCTTTCTTT.

In its sample, this clone was seen a few times. This chain joins TRBV18 and TRBJ1-1, with unresolved D. Trimming cost V 1 base and J 0 bases, with 9 bases left between them. Germline values: CDR1 KGHSH, CDR2 LQKENI. CDR3 size: 15 residues. CDR3 in amino acids: CASSPRQKMNTEAFF. CDR3 in DNA: TGTGCCAGCTCACCACGCCAGAAAATGAACACTGAAGCTTTCTTT.

The chain combines TRBV4-2 with TRBJ2-3; 10 bases are a match to TRBD2. CDR1 is LGHNA, CDR2 YNFKEQ, per germline. This CDR3 has 15 residues. V lost 6 bases and J lost 2; bases outside the gene matches: 5. Here the CDR3 DNA reads TGTGCCAGCAGACGGACTAGCGGTGACACAGATACGCAGTATTTT. Protein product: CASRRTSGDTDTQYF.

This clone showed up just a few times. V usage is TRBV7-8 and J usage is TRBJ1-2; tentative D call: TRBD1 (5 bases). The CDR3 consists of 14 residues. The ends were cut back, 1 base at V and 4 bases at J, with 10 bases in the middle. CDR1 SGHVS and CDR2 FQNEAQ come from the germline V gene. Here the CDR3 reads CASSLGVGAYGYTF. The CDR3 DNA reads as TGTGCCAGCAGCTTAGGGGTAGGGGCCTATGGCTACACCTTC.

This chain uses TRBV9 with TRBJ1-2; D gene unclear. The CDR3 length is 15 residues. Germline-derived CDR1 and CDR2 are SGDLS and YYNGEE. V was clipped by 3 bases and J by 5 bases, with 17 bases between them. The CDR3, as DNA: TGTGCCAGCAGCGAGCTGCCGGGAACGGGGTATGGCTACACCTTC. Translated: CASSELPGTGYGYTF.

J is TRBJ2-2 and V is TRBV4-1; unclear D gene. The germline CDR1 and CDR2 sequences are MGHRA and YSYEKL. The CDR3 extends over 17 amino acids. The V end was cut by 1 base, the J end by 0 bases, with 12 bases between. The chain's CDR3 is CASSQVRLAANTGELFF. The CDR3 region has the DNA TGCGCCAGCAGCCAAGTTAGACTGGCTGCGAACACCGGGGAGCTGTTTTTT.

The chain employs TRBV5-5 and TRBJ1-5; weak D call: TRBD1 (5 bases). The CDR3 length is 13 residues. Per germline, CDR1 SGHKS and CDR2 YYEKEE (reference sequence). Trimming cost V 4 bases and J 11 bases, with 16 bases left between them. The CDR3 reads CASSLSPGPAQHF. As DNA, the CDR3 is TGTGCCAGCAGCCTCTCCCCGGGGCCGGCCCAGCATTTT.

The chain employs TRBV28 and TRBJ2-7; D may be TRBD2 (6 bases). The CDR3 is made up of 13 amino acids. Germline assignment: CDR1 MDHEN and CDR2 SYDVKM. The V and J ends lost 7 bases and 2 bases respectively, with 12 bases between them. The CDR3 sequence is CASTPGDTYEQYF. DNA of the CDR3: TGTGCCAGCACCCCGGGGGATACCTACGAGCAGTACTTC.

This chain connects TRBV28 to TRBJ1-1; tentative D call: TRBD1 (5 bases). Germline CDR1 reads MDHEN; CDR2 reads SYDVKM. Trimming took 4 bases from V and 0 from J, leaving 18 bases between them. This CDR3 has 17 residues. CDR3 residues: CASSSSAVGGMNTEAFF. In DNA, the CDR3 is TGTGCCAGCAGTTCCTCCGCCGTGGGGGGGATGAACACTGAAGCTTTCTTT.

The V gene is TRBV6-6, the J gene TRBJ1-2; D uncertain. The CDR3 consists of 12 residues. V was cut by 5 bases and J by 6 bases, with 10 bases left in between. In germline, CDR1 is MNHNY, CDR2 SVGAGI (reference sequence). CDR3 sequence reads: CASSDGLNGYTF. The CDR3 coding sequence is TGTGCCAGCAGTGACGGTCTCAATGGCTACACCTTC.

The V call is TRBV5-1, the J call TRBJ1-3; D is uncertain. The CDR3 covers 15 residues. Trimming stripped 0 bases from V and 0 bases from J, with 7 bases between. Germline CDR1 SGHRS, CDR2 YFSETQ. CDR3 amino acids: CASSLDGSSGNTIYF. The CDR3, as DNA: TGCGCCAGCAGCTTGGACGGTTCCTCTGGAAACACCATATATTTT. Supplemented by reference TRBV5-1 and TRBJ1-3, the full variable domain reads KAGVTQTPRYLIKTRGQQVTLSCSPISGHRSVSWYQQTPGQGLQFLFEYFSETQRNKGNFPGRFSGRQFSNSRSEMNVSTLELGDSALYLCASSLDGSSGNTIYFGEGSWLTVV.

V usage is TRBV9 and J usage is TRBJ1-4; TRBD1 matches 11 bases. The CDR3 length is 15 residues. J lost 6 bases, V lost 4 bases, and 5 bases had no gene match. Germline V gene lookup returns CDR1 SGDLS and CDR2 YYNGEE. The CDR3 DNA follows: TGTGCCAGCAGCCACGGGACAGGGGGAGATGAAAAACTGTTTTTT. This codes for CASSHGTGGDEKLFF.

V and J are TRBV11-3 and TRBJ1-1; D not certain. Deletions cut 7 bases from V and 3 bases from J, with 15 bases between. Per germline, CDR1 SGHNT and CDR2 YENEEA. The CDR3 sequence is 14 residues long. CDR3 sequence (DNA): TGTGCCAGCACCCGGGATAACGCAGACACTGAAGCTTTCTTT. Encoded protein: CASTRDNADTEAFF.

The rearrangement joins TRBV7-9 to TRBJ1-1; possibly TRBD1 for D (5 bases). Per germline, CDR1 SEHNR and CDR2 FQNEAQ (reference sequence). CDR3 size: 11 residues. The V end lost 7 bases, the J end lost 8 bases, and 11 bases lay between the germline ends. The CDR3: CASTQGVEAFF. DNA for the CDR3: TGTGCCAGCACCCAAGGGGTGGAAGCTTTCTTT.

CDR3 nucleotide sequence: TGTGCCTGGAGTGGATTCTTGGCTGAGCAGTTCTTC. This translates into CAWSGFLAEQFF. The rearrangement uses TRBV30 and TRBJ2-1; D not resolved. V was pared by 1 base and J by 9 bases, with 10 bases between. Germline V gene lookup returns CDR1 GTSNPN and CDR2 SVGIG (reference sequence). CDR3 size: 12 residues.

This sequence joins TRBV7-9 and TRBJ2-7, with TRBD2 matching over 8 bases. Germline V lookup: CDR1 SEHNR, CDR2 FQNEAQ (reference sequence). The length of the CDR3 is 18 residues. With 2 bases clipped from V and 3 bases from J, the junction kept 15 bases outside the gene matches. The CDR3 loop reads CASSLPRELGGGSYEQYF. The CDR3 nucleotides are TGTGCCAGCAGCTTACCGCGCGAATTGGGCGGGGGGAGCTACGAGCAGTACTTC. The whole variable domain, remainder taken from reference TRBV7-9 and TRBJ2-7, is DTGVSQNPRHKITKRGQNVTFRCDPISEHNRLYWYRQTLGQGPEFLTYFQNEAQLEKSRLLSDRFSAERPKGSFSTLEIQRTEQGDSAMYLCASSLPRELGGGSYEQYFGPGTRLTVT.

The chain recombines TRBV27 with TRBJ2-2; D possibly corresponds to TRBD2 (7 bases). V dropped 6 bases and J dropped 6 bases, with 14 bases sitting between them. Per germline, CDR1 MNHEY and CDR2 SMNVEV (reference sequence). The length of the CDR3 is 14 residues. The CDR3 loop reads CASRLGRGAGELFF. CDR3 bases: TGTGCCAGCAGGTTGGGGAGGGGGGCCGGGGAGCTGTTTTTT.

The V call is TRBV11-2, the J call TRBJ2-2; 7 bases map to TRBD1. Germline V gene sequence: CDR1 SGHAT, CDR2 FQNNGV. This CDR3 spans 17 amino acids. The junction had 10 bases not matched to a gene; V was cut back by 1 base and J by 5 bases. The CDR3, as DNA: TGTGCCAGCAGCTTAGGGGTGTTGGAACAGGGGACCGGGGAGCTGTTTTTT. Translation: CASSLGVLEQGTGELFF.

This chain links TRBV10-3 with TRBJ2-5; D gene ambiguous. There are 14 residues in the CDR3. Trimming removed 3 bases at V and 4 bases at J, with 12 bases between. Germline assignment: CDR1 ENHRY and CDR2 SYGVKD. CDR3 protein: CAISEGLGLETQYF. As DNA, the CDR3 is TGTGCCATCAGTGAAGGGCTAGGCCTAGAGACCCAGTACTTC.

Remarks on this clone: With only one base between it and a far larger clone, this is likely a read error. This same CDR3 is encoded by further DNA sequences in the sample. The rearrangement uses TRBV29-1 and TRBJ2-3; 15 bases fit TRBD2. The germline V gene encodes CDR1 SQVTM and CDR2 ANQGSEA. This CDR3 spans 15 amino acids. The CDR3, as DNA: TGCCGCGTTGGGGGACTAGCGGGGGGTACAGATACGCAGTATTTT. Encoded protein: CRVGGLAGGTDTQYF.

The chain joins TRBV5-1 to TRBJ1-4; maybe TRBD1 (5 bases). V was shortened by 1 base and J by 3 bases, with 10 bases between the two germline ends. Germline V gene sequence: CDR1 SGHRS, CDR2 YFSETQ. CDR3 length equals 15 residues. CDR3 residues: CASSLQGPPNEKLFF. CDR3 DNA: TGCGCCAGCAGCTTGCAGGGACCTCCTAATGAAAAACTGTTTTTT.